This T cell receptor beta chain is from a study of long-term antiretroviral therapy in people with HIV. The immunoSEQ assay was v3.0, run at survey level. TCRdb's table, derived via immunoSEQ multiplex PCR, lists solely in-frame clones and lacks some. The sample includes 25,000 to 35,000 clones, 95% of them seen just once. V lost 1 base to trimming and J lost 3 bases, with 12 bases between them. This CDR3 has 15 residues. Germline V gene lookup returns CDR1 SEHNR and CDR2 FQNEAQ (reference sequence). The material sequenced was unsorted PBMCs, taken 5.3 years after starting antiretroviral therapy. This rearrangement joins TRBV7-9 to TRBJ1-1; tentatively, D is TRBD1 (5 bases). The sequence was obtained from a man younger than 45 with HIV. CDR3 loop: CASSLEGGAYTEAFF. In DNA, the CDR3 is TGTGCCAGCAGCTTAGAGGGTGGGGCCTACACTGAAGCTTTCTTT.